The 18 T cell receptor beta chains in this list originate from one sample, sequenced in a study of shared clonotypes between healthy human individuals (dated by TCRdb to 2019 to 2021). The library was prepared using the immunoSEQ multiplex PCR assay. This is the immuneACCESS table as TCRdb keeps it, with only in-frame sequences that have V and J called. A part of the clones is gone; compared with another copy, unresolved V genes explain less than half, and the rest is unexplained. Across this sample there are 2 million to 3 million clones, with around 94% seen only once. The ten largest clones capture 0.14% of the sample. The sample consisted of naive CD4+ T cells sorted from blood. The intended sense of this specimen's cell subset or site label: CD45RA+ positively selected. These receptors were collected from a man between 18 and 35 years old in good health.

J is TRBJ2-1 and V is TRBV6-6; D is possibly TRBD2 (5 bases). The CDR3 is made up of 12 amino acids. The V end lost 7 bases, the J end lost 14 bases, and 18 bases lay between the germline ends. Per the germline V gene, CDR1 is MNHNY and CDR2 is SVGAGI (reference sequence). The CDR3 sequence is CASTTTGSVEFF. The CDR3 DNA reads TGTGCCAGCACCACTACTGGGAGTGTAGAGTTCTTC.

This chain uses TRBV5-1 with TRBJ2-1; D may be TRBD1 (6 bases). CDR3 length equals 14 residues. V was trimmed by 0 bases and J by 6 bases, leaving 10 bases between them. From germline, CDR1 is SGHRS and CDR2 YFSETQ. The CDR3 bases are TGCGCCAGCAGCTTGGGTGAAGGGGGCAATGAGCAGTTCTTC. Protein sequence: CASSLGEGGNEQFF.

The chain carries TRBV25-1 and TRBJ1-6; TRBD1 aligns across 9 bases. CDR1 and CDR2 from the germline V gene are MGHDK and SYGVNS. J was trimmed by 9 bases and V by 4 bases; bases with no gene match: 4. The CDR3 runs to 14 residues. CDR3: CASSVTGGISPLHF. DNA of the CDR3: TGTGCCAGCAGTGTAACAGGGGGCATTTCACCCCTCCACTTT.

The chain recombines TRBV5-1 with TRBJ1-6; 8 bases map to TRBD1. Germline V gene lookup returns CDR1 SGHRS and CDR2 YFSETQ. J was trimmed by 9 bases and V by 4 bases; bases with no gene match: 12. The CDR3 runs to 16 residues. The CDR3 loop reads CASSRIGQGDGSPLHF. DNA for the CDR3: TGCGCCAGCAGCCGTATAGGACAGGGAGATGGTTCACCCCTCCACTTT.

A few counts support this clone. This CDR3 reads CASSLAPGGNEKLFF. The CDR3 DNA follows: TGCGCCAGCAGCTTGGCGCCAGGGGGTAATGAAAAACTGTTTTTT. V gene TRBV5-1 combines with J gene TRBJ1-4, with 7 bases that match TRBD1. V shed 0 bases, J shed 4 bases, and the junction held 3 bases outside the gene matches. The CDR3 extends over 15 amino acids. The germline V gene has CDR1 SGHRS and CDR2 YFSETQ. Complete variable domain (other parts from reference TRBV5-1 and TRBJ1-4): KAGVTQTPRYLIKTRGQQVTLSCSPISGHRSVSWYQQTPGQGLQFLFEYFSETQRNKGNFPGRFSGRQFSNSRSEMNVSTLELGDSALYLCASSLAPGGNEKLFFGSGTQLSVL.

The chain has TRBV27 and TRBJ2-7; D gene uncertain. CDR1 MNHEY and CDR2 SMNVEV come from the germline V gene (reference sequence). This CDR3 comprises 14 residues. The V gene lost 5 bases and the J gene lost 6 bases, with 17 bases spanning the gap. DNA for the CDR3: TGTGCCAGCAGTCCTCGGACGGGCTCGGTCGAGCAGTACTTC. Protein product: CASSPRTGSVEQYF.

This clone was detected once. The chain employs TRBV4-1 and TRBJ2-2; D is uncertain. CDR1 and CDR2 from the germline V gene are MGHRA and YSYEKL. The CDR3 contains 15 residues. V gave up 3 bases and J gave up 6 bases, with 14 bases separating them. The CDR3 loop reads CASSHGEIAAGELFF. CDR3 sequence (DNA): TGCGCCAGCAGCCATGGTGAAATAGCAGCCGGGGAGCTGTTTTTT.

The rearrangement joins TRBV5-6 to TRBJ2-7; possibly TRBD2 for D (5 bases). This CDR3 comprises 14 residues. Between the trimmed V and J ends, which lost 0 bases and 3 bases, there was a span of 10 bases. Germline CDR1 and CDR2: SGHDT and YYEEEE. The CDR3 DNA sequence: TGTGCCAGCAGCTTGGTTTCGGGGATCTACGAGCAGTACTTC. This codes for CASSLVSGIYEQYF.

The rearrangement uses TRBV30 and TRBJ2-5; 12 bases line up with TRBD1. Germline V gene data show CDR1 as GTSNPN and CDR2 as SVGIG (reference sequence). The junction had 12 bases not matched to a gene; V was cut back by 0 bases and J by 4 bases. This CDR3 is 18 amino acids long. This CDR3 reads CAWSVLGVGDRGRETQYF. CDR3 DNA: TGTGCCTGGAGTGTACTAGGGGTTGGGGACAGGGGGCGAGAGACCCAGTACTTC.

The CDR3: CASSSRDYGTDTQYF. The CDR3 DNA sequence: TGCGCCAGCAGTTCCCGGGACTACGGCACAGATACGCAGTATTTT. The V gene is TRBV10-1, the J gene TRBJ2-3, with TRBD2 identical over 7 bases. This CDR3 contains 15 residues. Unmatched junction bases numbered 6, after V lost 5 bases and J lost 1 base. In germline, CDR1 is WNHNN, CDR2 SYGVQD (reference sequence).

Written as DNA, the CDR3 is TGTGCCAGCAGTACCCAGGGACAGGGAGGGCAATACTTC. Its translation is CASSTQGQGGQYF. The V and J genes are TRBV6-6 and TRBJ2-7; 9 positions agree with TRBD1. The CDR3 has 13 amino acids. The V gene's germline CDR1 is MNHNY and CDR2 SVGAGI (reference sequence). Trimming cost V 5 bases and J 13 bases; bases outside gene matches: 12.

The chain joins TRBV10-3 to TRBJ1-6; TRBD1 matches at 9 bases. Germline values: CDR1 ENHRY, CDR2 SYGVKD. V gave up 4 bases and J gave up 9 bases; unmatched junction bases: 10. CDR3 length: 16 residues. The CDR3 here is CAISGRIQGAGSPLHF. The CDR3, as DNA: TGTGCCATCAGTGGGCGGATACAGGGGGCTGGTTCACCCCTCCACTTT.

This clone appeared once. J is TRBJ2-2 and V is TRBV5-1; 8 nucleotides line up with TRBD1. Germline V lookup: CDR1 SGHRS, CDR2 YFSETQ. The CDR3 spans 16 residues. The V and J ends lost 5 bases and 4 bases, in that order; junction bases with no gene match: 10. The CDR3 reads CASSLTGGQPTGELFF. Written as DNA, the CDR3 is TGCGCCAGCAGTCTTACAGGGGGACAGCCCACCGGGGAGCTGTTTTTT.

The CDR3 DNA reads as TGCGCCAGCAGTGAAAACAGGGCTTATGGCTACACCTTC. As protein: CASSENRAYGYTF. The chain recombines TRBV10-1 with TRBJ1-2, with D tentatively TRBD1 (6 bases). Trimming left V 3 bases short and J 5 bases short, with 10 bases between. This CDR3 has 13 residues. Per germline, CDR1 WNHNN and CDR2 SYGVQD (reference sequence).

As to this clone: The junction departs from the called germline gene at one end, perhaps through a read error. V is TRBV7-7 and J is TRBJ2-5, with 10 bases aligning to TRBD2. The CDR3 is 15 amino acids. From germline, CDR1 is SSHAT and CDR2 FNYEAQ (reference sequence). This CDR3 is CASSSSGGAQETQYF. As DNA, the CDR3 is TGTGCTAGCAGCTCGAGCGGGGGGGCCCAAGAGACCCAGTACTTC.

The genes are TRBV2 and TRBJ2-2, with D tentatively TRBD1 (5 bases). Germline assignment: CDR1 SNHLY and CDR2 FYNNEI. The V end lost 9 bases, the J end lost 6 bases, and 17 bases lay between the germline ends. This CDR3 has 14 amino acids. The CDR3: CASGSQWGAGELFF. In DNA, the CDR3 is TGTGCCAGTGGGTCCCAGTGGGGCGCCGGGGAGCTGTTTTTT.

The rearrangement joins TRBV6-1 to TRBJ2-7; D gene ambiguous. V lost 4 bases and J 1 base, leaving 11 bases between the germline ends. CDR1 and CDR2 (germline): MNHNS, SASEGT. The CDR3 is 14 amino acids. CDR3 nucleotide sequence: TGTGCCAGCAGTGCAACAAGCGTTTCCTACGAGCAGTACTTC. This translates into CASSATSVSYEQYF.

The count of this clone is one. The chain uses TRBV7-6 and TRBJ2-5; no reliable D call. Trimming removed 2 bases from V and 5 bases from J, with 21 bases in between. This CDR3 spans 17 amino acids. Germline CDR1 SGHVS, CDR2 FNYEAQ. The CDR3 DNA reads TGTGCCAGCAGCTTACCAATAAAAAAACGGGCAGACGAGACCCAGTACTTC. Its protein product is CASSLPIKKRADETQYF. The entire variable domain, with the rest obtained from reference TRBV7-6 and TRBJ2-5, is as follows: GAGVSQSPRYKVTKRGQDVALRCDPISGHVSLYWYRQALGQGPEFLTYFNYEAQQDKSGLPNDRFSAERPEGSISTLTIQRTEQRDSAMYRCASSLPIKKRADETQYFGPGTRLLVL.